The sequence of this T cell receptor (beta chain) was determined in a study of shared clonotypes between healthy human individuals. Several immunoSEQ plates held equal portions of the genomic DNA taken from each subset. TCRdb keeps only in-frame clones here, not all; method: immunoSEQ multiplex PCR. Here the sample spans about 1,500,000 clones, 96% being singletons. This clonotype was obtained from a young man in good health. The sample comprised naive CD4+ T cells sorted from blood. As to subset: CD45RA+ positively selected.

CDR3 sequence reads: CASSPSGVRGTEAFF. The CDR3 DNA reads TGTGCCAGCAGTCCTTCGGGAGTTAGGGGCACTGAAGCTTTCTTT. This chain joins TRBV6-4 and TRBJ1-1; tentatively, D is TRBD1 (5 bases). The CDR3 sequence is 15 residues long. Trimming took 5 bases from V and 4 from J, leaving 17 bases between them. Germline values: CDR1 MRHNA, CDR2 SNTAGT.